These T cell receptor beta chains were read from a single sample in a study of blood T cell repertoires in COVID-19. Clones were read by immunoSEQ multiplex PCR, and TCRdb kept only the in-frame ones, dropping some. The repertoire holds about 56,000 clones, with around 92% as singletons. Sequencing was carried out using peripheral blood. Receptors originate from a human donor in a cohort sampled during active COVID-19. Both conserved end residues are part of each CDR3. Each record gives: clone size, D gene, V gene, J gene, CDR3 DNA, CDR3 protein. D genes are given only for firm matches. Only part of the rows carry a size: once, few, many, or a class if the clone is expanded.

.	.	TRBV2	TRBJ1-6	TGTGCCAGCAGACTCCGGGGAGGAGGACCCCTCCACTTT	CASRLRGGGPLHF
.	TRBD1	TRBV18	TRBJ2-7	TGTGCCAGCGTGACAGGGGGTCGGGGCGAGCAGTACTTC	CASVTGGRGEQYF
.	TRBD2	TRBV10-2	TRBJ2-1	TGCGCCAGCAGGATTAGCGGGGGGGGCTCCTACAATGAGCAGTTCTTC	CASRISGGGSYNEQFF
.	.	TRBV7-2	TRBJ1-2	TGTGCCAGCAGCTTAGACGGGAACTATGGCTACACCTTC	CASSLDGNYGYTF
.	TRBD1	TRBV7-9	TRBJ2-1	TGTGCCAGCAGCTGGACAGGTAGCTCCTACAATGAGCAGTTCTTC	CASSWTGSSYNEQFF
once	.	TRBV7-2	TRBJ2-5	TGTGCCAGCAGCTTATCGACTGCTGGGAGAGAGACCCAGTACTTC	CASSLSTAGRETQYF
.	TRBD1	TRBV11-2	TRBJ2-7	TGTGCCAGCAGCCGACAGCAAACAGGGGCCTACGAGCAGTACTTC	CASSRQQTGAYEQYF
.	.	TRBV4-2	TRBJ2-7	TGTGCCAGCAGCCAAGAGGCTACAGGGTACTCTTACGAGCAGTACTTC	CASSQEATGYSYEQYF
.	.	TRBV21-1	TRBJ2-3	TGTGCCAGCAGCTCCCACCGGGACAGGGAAAGTTCAGATACGCAGTATTTT	CASSSHRDRESSDTQYF
few	TRBD1	TRBV5-5	TRBJ2-3	TGTGCCAGCAGCGGACAGGGTGGAGATACGCAGTATTTT	CASSGQGGDTQYF
.	.	TRBV7-3	TRBJ1-1	TGTGCCAGCAGACTGGACAGCCACACTGAAGCTTTCTTT	CASRLDSHTEAFF
.	TRBD1	TRBV9	TRBJ1-2	TGTGCCAGCAGCGTATCGGGACAGGGGGTGAGTGGCTATGGCTACACCTTC	CASSVSGQGVSGYGYTF
.	TRBD1	TRBV30	TRBJ1-1	TGTGCCTGGTGGGACCAGGGGGGCAGCCGGGCTTTCTTT	CAWWDQGGSRAFF
few	TRBD2	TRBV7-2	TRBJ2-3	TGTGCCAGCAGCTTAGCTGCTAGCGGGGGGGCGAATACGCAGTATTTT	CASSLAASGGANTQYF
.	.	TRBV7-9	TRBJ2-5	TGTGCCAGCAGCCACCAGGGGAGCGAGACCCAGTACTTC	CASSHQGSETQYF
.	TRBD2	TRBV6-5	TRBJ2-3	TGTGCCAGCAGTTACCAGACTAGCTTGGCAGATACGCAGTATTTT	CASSYQTSLADTQYF
once	.	TRBV10-2	TRBJ2-2	TGCGCCAGCAGTGACTACGACAGTTTGAACACCGGGGAGCTGTTTTTT	CASSDYDSLNTGELFF
.	TRBD1	TRBV6-6	TRBJ2-3	TGTGCCAGCAGTCCCATTCCGGACAGGCCGAGCACAGATACGCAGTATTTT	CASSPIPDRPSTDTQYF
.	TRBD1	TRBV28	TRBJ2-1	TGTGCCAGCAGTTTCCTGGGACAGGGGGACTACAATGAGCAGTTCTTC	CASSFLGQGDYNEQFF
.	TRBD1	TRBV7-9	TRBJ1-3	TGTGCCAGCAGCACGGGACAGGGGGAGATTTACACCATATATTTT	CASSTGQGEIYTIYF
.	.	TRBV18	TRBJ2-1	TGTGCCAGCTCACCACCTCCTATCTACAATGAGCAGTTCTTC	CASSPPPIYNEQFF
.	TRBD2	TRBV3-1/TRBV3-2	TRBJ2-3	TGTGCCAGCAGCCAAGATAGCCGGGGGGCAGATACGCAGTATTTT	CASSQDSRGADTQYF
.	TRBD1	TRBV7-2	TRBJ2-7	TGTGCCAGCACCCAACAGACAGGGGGCTACGAGCAGTACTTC	CASTQQTGGYEQYF
.	.	TRBV19	TRBJ1-6	TGTGCCAGCAGGGCCTTCAGCTCCTATAATTCACCCCTCCACTTT	CASRAFSSYNSPLHF
.	TRBD1	TRBV5-1	TRBJ2-7	TGCGCCAGCAGCTCCCGCGAGGGGACAGGGCTGAGCGAGCAGTACTTC	CASSSREGTGLSEQYF
.	TRBD1	TRBV6-5	TRBJ1-2	TGTGCCAGCAGTTACGACGGACAGGCAAAAGGGGGCTACACCTTC	CASSYDGQAKGGYTF
.	.	TRBV7-6	TRBJ1-4	TGTGCCAGCAGCTTAGGGCCCAGACAGATACATGAAAAACTGTTTTTT	CASSLGPRQIHEKLFF
.	TRBD1	TRBV7-2	TRBJ1-2	TGTGCCAGCAGCTTAAGACAGGGTGGGTCCATCTATGGCTACACCTTC	CASSLRQGGSIYGYTF
.	TRBD1	TRBV19	TRBJ1-1	TGTGCCAGCGATACCGGGACAGGGGCATGGGGCGCTGAAGCTTTCTTT	CASDTGTGAWGAEAFF
.	.	TRBV6-1	TRBJ2-3	TGTGCCAGCAGTGAAGCGGTGCGGGCTAGTTCTCTAGATACGCAGTATTTT	CASSEAVRASSLDTQYF
.	.	TRBV7-9	TRBJ1-2	TGTGCCATCAACGGAGGGATGCTTCTCTATGGCTACACCTTC	CAINGGMLLYGYTF
.	TRBD2	TRBV7-2	TRBJ2-7	TGTGCCAGCAGCGAGGGACTAGCGGGGGTCGAGCAGTACTTC	CASSEGLAGVEQYF
.	.	TRBV11-3	TRBJ2-7	TGTGCCAGCAGCCCTGGGTTTGGAGATTACGAGCAGTACTTC	CASSPGFGDYEQYF
.	.	TRBV7-2	TRBJ2-5	TGTGCCAGCAGCGTAGTAGCAGGGCACCAAGAGACCCAGTACTTC	CASSVVAGHQETQYF
.	TRBD2	TRBV27	TRBJ2-7	TGTGCCAGCAGTGTCGGACTAGCGGGGGCCTACGAGCAGTACTTC	CASSVGLAGAYEQYF
.	.	TRBV4-3	TRBJ1-5	TGCGCCAGCAGCCCCACCGTCCGGGGAGCTCAGCCCCAGCATTTT	CASSPTVRGAQPQHF
.	.	TRBV30	TRBJ2-5	TGTGCCTCGGCGGTAGTGGGCCAAGAGACCCAGTACTTC	CASAVVGQETQYF
.	TRBD2	TRBV25-1	TRBJ2-7	TGTGCCAGCAGTGGGCCTGGGACTAGCGGGGGCTTCTACGAGCAGTACTTC	CASSGPGTSGGFYEQYF
.	.	TRBV13	TRBJ1-2	TGTGCCAGCAGCTCATCTGGACAGCTAAACTATGGCTACACCTTC	CASSSSGQLNYGYTF
.	.	TRBV5-6	TRBJ2-1	TGTGCCAGCAGCTTGGGTCAGGGGACGTATGAGCAGTTCTTC	CASSLGQGTYEQFF
.	.	TRBV5-1	TRBJ2-7	TGCGCCAGCAGCTTGGGTTCGGGGAATTGGGCAACCGAGCAGTACTTC	CASSLGSGNWATEQYF
.	.	TRBV6-5	TRBJ2-3	TGTGCCAGCAGTTACTCCCGGGGGACGCAGTATTTT	CASSYSRGTQYF